This T cell receptor (beta chain) is drawn from a study of shared clonotypes between healthy human individuals. Using 200 ng DNA, around 30,000 T cell genomes, the sorted-subset replicate PCRs were run. In the original processing: With immunoSEQ giving junction-only sequences and no quality scores, filtering differed. Repertoires were generated with immunoSEQ multiplex PCR, while TCRdb's copy carries only in-frame clones and drops some. V and J calls and clone size follow that table, whereas D and trimming were derived from the DNA. The sample comprises some 1.5 million clones, more than 95% of which are singletons, and roughly 1.1% rests with the top ten. V was trimmed by 3 bases and J by 5 bases, leaving 7 bases between them. CDR3 length equals 12 residues. Germline CDR1 KGHSH, CDR2 LQKENI. Study findings and constraints: Only blood underwent sampling, and tissue repertoires likely differ.

In the case of this clone: Its antigen is still unknown.

Researchers partitioned CD4+ cells into CD45RA+ naive and CD45RA-negative memory subsets. The rearrangement joins TRBV18 to TRBJ1-1, with D unclear. This TCR derives from a man aged 30-40 years in good health. Material: naive CD4+ T cells sorted from blood. Regarding subset: CD45RA+ positively selected. The DNA for the CDR3 is TGTGCCAGCTCACCCGGACCGACTGAAGCTTTCTTT. It translates to CASSPGPTEAFF.